The 6 T cell receptor beta chains presented below share a single source sample, sequenced in a study of blood T cell repertoires in COVID-19. Using immunoSEQ multiplex PCR, the repertoire was profiled, and TCRdb retains in-frame clones only, with some absent. The sample contains fewer than 250,000 clones, roughly 89% of which appear only once. Sequenced sample: PBMCs or T cells enriched from blood (not recorded which). The receptors derive from a woman in her 30s who had been exposed to COVID-19.

The V call is TRBV11-3, the J call TRBJ2-2; 8 bases align to TRBD2. V gave up 6 bases and J gave up 4 bases; unmatched junction bases: 7. The CDR3 runs 15 residues. The germline gives CDR1 SGHNT, CDR2 YENEEA. The CDR3: CASRNGGDGTGELFF. The CDR3 nucleotides are TGTGCCAGCAGAAACGGGGGGGATGGCACCGGGGAGCTGTTTTTT.

The chain recombines TRBV6-5 with TRBJ1-6, with D unclear. The CDR3 has 15 residues. Germline V gene sequence: CDR1 MNHEY, CDR2 SVGAGI. The V gene lost 4 bases and the J gene lost 10 bases, with 17 bases spanning the gap. CDR3 region: CASSFGRAQGSPLHF. CDR3 DNA: TGTGCCAGCAGTTTCGGGCGGGCCCAAGGATCACCCCTCCACTTT.

This rearrangement joins TRBV19 to TRBJ1-5; 9 bases match TRBD1. Germline CDR1 is LNHDA and CDR2 is SQIVND (reference sequence). V trimming: 6 bases; J trimming: 5 bases; junction bases outside the gene matches: 20. CDR3 length: 19 amino acids. This chain's CDR3 is CASSTWDYWTGVEDQPQHF. The CDR3 nucleotides are TGTGCCAGTAGCACATGGGACTACTGGACAGGGGTAGAGGATCAGCCCCAGCATTTT.

The V gene is TRBV5-4, the J gene TRBJ2-7; a weak D match, TRBD2 (5 bases). Per germline, CDR1 SGHNT and CDR2 YYREEE (reference sequence). The CDR3 loop spans 14 amino acids. Deletions cut 1 base from V and 3 bases from J, with 11 bases between. Here the CDR3 DNA reads TGTGCCAGCAGCTTGACCGGGAACCTCTACGAGCAGTACTTC. It encodes CASSLTGNLYEQYF. Combining the CDR3 with reference TRBV5-4 and TRBJ2-7 gives the whole variable domain ETGVTQSPTHLIKTRGQQVTLRCSSQSGHNTVSWYQQALGQGPQFIFQYYREEENGRGNFPPRFSGLQFPNYSSELNVNALELDDSALYLCASSLTGNLYEQYFGPGTRLTVT.

This clone has just one count. The chain employs TRBV5-6 and TRBJ2-5, with 8 bases fitting TRBD2. Germline assignment: CDR1 SGHDT and CDR2 YYEEEE. The CDR3 covers 13 residues. The V and J ends lost 4 bases and 5 bases, in that order; junction bases with no gene match: 4. The CDR3 DNA is TGTGCCAGCAGCGGCCGGGGGGGCGAGACCCAGTACTTC. Protein sequence: CASSGRGGETQYF.

The chain has TRBV19 and TRBJ2-2; D may be TRBD2 (5 bases). CDR1 and CDR2 from the germline V gene are LNHDA and SQIVND (reference sequence). V was pared by 8 bases and J by 0 bases, with 28 bases between. This CDR3 is built from 20 residues. Written as DNA, the CDR3 is TGTGCCAGTTGGTCCTATTTTGGGAGTTCGGCGGGTCCGAACACCGGGGAGCTGTTTTTT. Translation gives CASWSYFGSSAGPNTGELFF.